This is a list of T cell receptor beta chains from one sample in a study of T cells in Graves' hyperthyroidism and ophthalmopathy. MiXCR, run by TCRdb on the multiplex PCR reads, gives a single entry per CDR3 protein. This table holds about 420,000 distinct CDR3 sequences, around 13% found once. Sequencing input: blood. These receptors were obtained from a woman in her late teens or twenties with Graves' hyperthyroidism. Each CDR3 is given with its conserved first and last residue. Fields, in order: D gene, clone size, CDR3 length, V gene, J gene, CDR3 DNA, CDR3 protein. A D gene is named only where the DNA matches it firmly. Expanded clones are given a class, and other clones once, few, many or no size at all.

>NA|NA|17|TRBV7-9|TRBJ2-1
TGTGCCAGCAGCTTAGGGGACTGGACCTCTAACTACAATGAGCAGTTCTTC
CASSLGDWTSNYNEQFF
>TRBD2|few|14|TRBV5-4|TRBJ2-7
TGTGCCAGCAGCCTCCAGCTTAGCGGGTACGAGCAGTACTTC
CASSLQLSGYEQYF
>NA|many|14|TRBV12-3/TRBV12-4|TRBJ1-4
TGTGCCAGCAGTTTATGGGACGATGGGGAAAAACTGTTTTTT
CASSLWDDGEKLFF
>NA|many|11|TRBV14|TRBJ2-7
TGTGCCAGCAGCGTTACCTACGAGCAGTACTTC
CASSVTYEQYF
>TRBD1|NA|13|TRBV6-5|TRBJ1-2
TGTGCCAGCAGTTCGGGCAGGGGGCGGGGCTACACCTTC
CASSSGRGRGYTF
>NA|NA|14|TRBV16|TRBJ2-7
TGTGCCAGCAGCCAACGGAACGGATCCTACGAGCAGTACTTC
CASSQRNGSYEQYF
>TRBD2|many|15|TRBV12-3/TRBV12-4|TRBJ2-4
TGTGCCAGCGCCAAAATAGCGGGAGGGCAGGACATTCAGTACTTC
CASAKIAGGQDIQYF
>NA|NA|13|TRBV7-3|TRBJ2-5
TGTGCCAGCAGCGAGGGGCCACCTGGGGCCCAGTACTTC
CASSEGPPGAQYF
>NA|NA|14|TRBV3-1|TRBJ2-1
TGTGCCAGCAGCGTAGTTGGCTCCACCAATGAGCAGTTCTTC
CASSVVGSTNEQFF
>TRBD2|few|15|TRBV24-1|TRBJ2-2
TGTGCCACCAGTGACCGTGGACTAGCCTCCGGGGAGCTGTTTTTT
CATSDRGLASGELFF
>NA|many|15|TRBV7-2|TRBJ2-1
TGTGCCAGCAGTTCACCCAAGGGAAACTACAATGAGCAGTTCTTC
CASSSPKGNYNEQFF
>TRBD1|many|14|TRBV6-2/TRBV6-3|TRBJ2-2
TGTGCCAGCAGTACAGGGGAGTCCACCGGGGAGCTGTTTTTT
CASSTGESTGELFF
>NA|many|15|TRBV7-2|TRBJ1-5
TGTGCCAGCAGCTCGCGATGGGACAAAGATCAGCCCCAGCATTTT
CASSSRWDKDQPQHF
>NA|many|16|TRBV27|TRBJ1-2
TGTGCCAGCAGTTTATCGGGACCACTCTCGGAGGGTGGCTACACCTTC
CASSLSGPLSEGGYTF
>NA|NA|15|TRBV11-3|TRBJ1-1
TGTGCCAGCAGCTTAGATCCGGGGGGCAACACTGAAGCTTTCTTT
CASSLDPGGNTEAFF
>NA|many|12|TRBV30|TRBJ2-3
TGTGCCTGGAGACAGCCCCGGGATACGCAGTATTTT
CAWRQPRDTQYF
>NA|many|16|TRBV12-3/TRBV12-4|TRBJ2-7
TGTGCCAGCAGTTTAAGGCGTGGGACGGTCTCCTACGAGCAGTACTTC
CASSLRRGTVSYEQYF
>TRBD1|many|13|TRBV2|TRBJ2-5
TGTGCCAGCAGGGACAGGGGGCGGGAGACCCAGTACTTC
CASRDRGRETQYF
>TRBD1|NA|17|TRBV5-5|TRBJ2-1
TGTGCCAGCAGCTTGGAAGGGGGCGGCTACTCCTACAATGAGCAGTTCTTC
CASSLEGGGYSYNEQFF
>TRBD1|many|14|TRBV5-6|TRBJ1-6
TGTGCCAGCAGCTCCGGGACAGGGGGATCACCCCTCCACTTT
CASSSGTGGSPLHF
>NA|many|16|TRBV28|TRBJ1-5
TGTGCCAGCAGTTCCATCCGTGGAGGGTTCAATCAGCCCCAGCATTTT
CASSSIRGGFNQPQHF
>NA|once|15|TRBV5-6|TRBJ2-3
TGTGCCAGCAGGGACTACCAGTTAAGCACAGATACGCAGTATTTT
CASRDYQLSTDTQYF
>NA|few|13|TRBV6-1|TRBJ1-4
TGTGCCAGCAGTGGGGGGTCGGTAGAGAAACTGTTTTTT
CASSGGSVEKLFF
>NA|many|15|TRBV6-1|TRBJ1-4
TGTGCCATTGGGGACGGAGTGGAGTTTAATGAAAAACTGTTTTTT
CAIGDGVEFNEKLFF
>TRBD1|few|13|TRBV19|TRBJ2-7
TGTGCCAGTAGTCCCCGGGACAGGGCCGAGCAGTACTTC
CASSPRDRAEQYF
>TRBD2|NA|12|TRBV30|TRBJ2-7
TGTGCCTGGAGATTACTAGCGGGAGAGCAGTACTTC
CAWRLLAGEQYF
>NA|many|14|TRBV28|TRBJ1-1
TGTGCCAGCACCCCCGGGACACTGAACACTGAAGCTTTCTTT
CASTPGTLNTEAFF
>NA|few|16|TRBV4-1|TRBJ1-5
TGCGCCAGCAGCCAAGAGGACGGGGGATATAATCAGCCCCAGCATTTT
CASSQEDGGYNQPQHF
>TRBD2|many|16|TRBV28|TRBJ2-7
TGTGCCAGCAGTTTCTCCTCGGGACTAGCGTCTTACGAGCAGTACTTC
CASSFSSGLASYEQYF
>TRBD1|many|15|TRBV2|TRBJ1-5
TGTGCCAGCAGGGGAGGGACAGGGGTAAGCCAGCCCCAGCATTTT
CASRGGTGVSQPQHF
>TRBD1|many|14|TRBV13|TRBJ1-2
TGTGCCAGCAGCCGGACAGGGGAGAACTATGGCTACACCTTC
CASSRTGENYGYTF
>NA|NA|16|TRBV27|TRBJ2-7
TGTGCCAGCAGTTTATCGGTAGGGATGGGGTCCTACGAGCAGTACTTC
CASSLSVGMGSYEQYF
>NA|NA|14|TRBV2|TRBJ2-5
TGTGCCAGCAGTGGGAAGTCAGGGTCGGAGACCCAGTACTTC
CASSGKSGSETQYF
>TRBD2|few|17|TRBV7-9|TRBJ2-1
TGTGCCAGCAGCACCAATAGCGGGACCCTATCCTACAATGAGCAGTTCTTC
CASSTNSGTLSYNEQFF
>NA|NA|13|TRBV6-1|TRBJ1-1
TGTGCCAGTCGCACTATCCAGGGAACTGAAGCTTTCTTT
CASRTIQGTEAFF